The 27 T cell receptor beta chains listed next were all sequenced from one sample in a study of blood T cell repertoires in COVID-19 (dated by TCRdb to between 2020 and 2021). The library was prepared using the immunoSEQ multiplex PCR assay. What TCRdb holds here is the immuneACCESS table cut down to in-frame rearrangements. Part of the clones is not present; checked against another copy, under half of the missing clones reflect an unresolved V gene, and the others are unexplained. The sample yields fewer than 350,000 clones; roughly nine tenths were counted once. The biggest ten clones account for 4.5% to 6.5% of the sample. Input material: PBMCs or T cells enriched from blood (not recorded which). These receptors were obtained from a man between 60 and 70 years old who had recovered from COVID-19.

J is TRBJ2-2 and V is TRBV28, with 10 bases fitting TRBD1. Germline V CDR1 and CDR2: MDHEN, SYDVKM. With 4 bases clipped from V and 1 base from J, the junction kept 3 bases outside the gene matches. The CDR3 consists of 16 residues. The CDR3 coding sequence is TGTGCCAGCAGTTCGGGGACAGGGGTGAACACCGGGGAGCTGTTTTTT. The encoded protein is CASSSGTGVNTGELFF.

This clone was detected once. The J gene is TRBJ2-1, the V gene TRBV11-2, with 10 nucleotides matching TRBD2. The CDR3 is 17 residues long. The ends lost 0 bases at V and 7 bases at J; junction bases unmatched: 9. CDR1 and CDR2 from the germline V gene are SGHAT and FQNNGV. In nucleotides, the CDR3 is TGTGCCAGCAGCTTAGACCCGCGGACTAGCGGATGGAATGAGCAGTTCTTC. It codes for CASSLDPRTSGWNEQFF.

The chain recombines TRBV5-5 with TRBJ2-7, with TRBD1 as a possible D gene (6 bases). Germline assignment: CDR1 SGHKS and CDR2 YYEKEE (reference sequence). The CDR3 is made up of 16 amino acids. The ends were cut back, 0 bases at V and 0 bases at J, with 13 bases in the middle. The CDR3 DNA reads TGTGCCAGCAGCTTGGTTAGGGACACAGACTCCTACGAGCAGTACTTC. Translation: CASSLVRDTDSYEQYF.

The chain has TRBV6-5 and TRBJ1-1, with a weak D call TRBD1 (6 bases). The V gene's germline CDR1 is MNHEY and CDR2 SVGAGI. Trimming took 1 base from V and 4 from J, leaving 10 bases between them. The CDR3 runs 14 residues. CDR3 amino acids: CASSYYSRGTEAFF. CDR3 sequence (DNA): TGTGCCAGCAGTTACTACTCCAGGGGCACTGAAGCTTTCTTT.

The chain combines TRBV5-4 with TRBJ1-4, with D unresolved. Trimming cost V 4 bases and J 4 bases, with 20 bases left between them. The CDR3 contains 17 residues. The germline CDR1 and CDR2 sequences are SGHNT and YYREEE (reference sequence). CDR3 DNA sequence: TGTGCCAGCAGCCCGTTCCAAGCGGGGAGCAGTAATGAAAAACTGTTTTTT. Translation: CASSPFQAGSSNEKLFF.

The rearrangement uses TRBV28 and TRBJ2-4; D perhaps matches TRBD2 (6 bases). Germline V CDR1 and CDR2: MDHEN, SYDVKM. The CDR3 totals 12 residues. The V end was cut by 7 bases, the J end by 9 bases, with 13 bases between. This CDR3 is CASKERVGIQYF. DNA of the CDR3: TGTGCCAGCAAAGAGCGGGTAGGCATTCAGTACTTC.

As to this clone: This sample also contains other DNA sequences that code for the same CDR3. V and J are TRBV11-2 and TRBJ1-2; TRBD1 aligns across 10 bases. CDR1 and CDR2 from the germline V gene are SGHAT and FQNNGV. J was trimmed by 5 bases and V by 4 bases; bases with no gene match: 1. The CDR3 is made up of 13 amino acids. CDR3 sequence reads: CASSSGQGYGYTF. The CDR3 nucleotides read TGTGCCAGCAGCTCGGGACAGGGGTATGGCTACACCTTC.

This chain connects TRBV18 to TRBJ1-5; 8 bases map to TRBD1. The CDR3 has 14 amino acids. V gave up 5 bases and J gave up 4 bases; unmatched junction bases: 4. CDR1 and CDR2 from the germline V gene are KGHSH and LQKENI. CDR3: CASSGTGNNQPQHF. For the CDR3, the DNA is TGTGCCAGCTCAGGGACAGGCAATAATCAGCCCCAGCATTTT.

This clone was recorded once. V and J are TRBV6-2 or TRBV6-3 and TRBJ1-1; D is ambiguous. This CDR3 spans 14 amino acids. Looked up from germline, CDR1 is MNHEY and CDR2 is SVGEGT. V was pared by 0 bases and J by 3 bases, with 8 bases between. This CDR3 is CASSYSARDTEAFF. The CDR3 coding sequence is TGTGCCAGCAGTTACTCGGCACGGGACACTGAAGCTTTCTTT.

The chain is built from TRBV3-1 (or the pseudogene TRBV3-2) and TRBJ1-5; a possible D gene is TRBD1 (5 bases). The germline V gene encodes CDR1 LGHDT and CDR2 YNNKEL (reference sequence). The CDR3 has 17 residues. The ends were cut back, 3 bases at V and 0 bases at J, with 15 bases in the middle. The CDR3 is CASSHKTAGFSNQPQHF. CDR3 sequence (DNA): TGTGCCAGCAGCCACAAGACAGCAGGGTTTAGCAATCAGCCCCAGCATTTT.

This clone was counted a single time. This sequence joins TRBV3-1 (or the pseudogene TRBV3-2) and TRBJ1-4; 7 nucleotides align to TRBD1. Looked up from germline, CDR1 is LGHDT and CDR2 is YNNKEL (reference sequence). CDR3 size: 14 residues. Unmatched junction bases numbered 2, after V lost 4 bases and J lost 3 bases. CDR3 region: CASSLGTANEKLFF. In nucleotides, the CDR3 is TGTGCCAGCAGCCTCGGGACAGCTAATGAAAAACTGTTTTTT.

This chain connects TRBV28 to TRBJ1-5; D possibly corresponds to TRBD1 (6 bases). The CDR3 loop spans 13 amino acids. Germline CDR1 MDHEN, CDR2 SYDVKM. The ends were cut back, 5 bases at V and 7 bases at J, with 12 bases in the middle. The CDR3 sequence: CASSPQQGQPQHF. CDR3 DNA: TGTGCCAGCAGTCCACAACAGGGACAGCCCCAGCATTTT.

This chain joins TRBV6-5 and TRBJ2-1, with TRBD1 identical over 9 bases. After removal of 5 bases from V and 6 bases from J, the junction contained 8 bases not matched to a gene. The CDR3 runs 15 residues. From germline, CDR1 is MNHEY and CDR2 SVGAGI. As DNA, the CDR3 is TGTGCCAGCAGTAACCGACAGGGGGGAGGCAATGAGCAGTTCTTC. Protein sequence: CASSNRQGGGNEQFF.

The chain recombines TRBV5-1 with TRBJ1-2; 8 bases match TRBD1. The trim removed 5 bases at V and 8 bases at J, leaving 11 bases unmatched. Germline assignment: CDR1 SGHRS and CDR2 YFSETQ. This CDR3 has 14 residues. CDR3 in DNA: TGCGCCAGCAGTCCCGGACAGGGAGTTCTAGGCTACACCTTC. Translation: CASSPGQGVLGYTF.

The V call is TRBV6-5, the J call TRBJ2-3; maybe TRBD1 (8 bases). Germline CDR1 and CDR2: MNHEY and SVGAGI. This CDR3 spans 16 amino acids. Between the trimmed V and J ends, which lost 4 bases and 0 bases, there was a span of 14 bases. This CDR3 reads CASSLQGGYSTDTQYF. CDR3 bases: TGTGCCAGCAGTTTACAGGGGGGGTATAGCACAGATACGCAGTATTTT.

Concerning this clone: At the DNA level, this CDR3 is encoded by other sequences in the same sample as well. This chain joins TRBV29-1 and TRBJ2-3; 9 nucleotides match TRBD1. Germline loops: CDR1 SQVTM, CDR2 ANQGSEA. CDR3 size: 13 residues. Germline trimming cut 4 bases from V and 4 bases from J; bases unmatched to any gene: 3. The CDR3 reads CSVVGQGSDTQYF. CDR3 nucleotide sequence: TGCAGCGTTGTTGGACAGGGGTCAGATACGCAGTATTTT.

CDR3 amino acids: CASRYSDRRNTIYF. The CDR3 DNA reads as TGTGCCAGCAGGTATTCGGACAGAAGAAACACCATATATTTT. The gene calls are TRBV6-5 and TRBJ1-3; D might be TRBD1 (6 bases). Germline CDR1 reads MNHEY; CDR2 reads SVGAGI. V lost 6 bases and J lost 5, with 14 bases in between. This CDR3 spans 14 amino acids.

J is TRBJ2-3 and V is TRBV19, with 10 nucleotides matching TRBD2. Germline assignment: CDR1 LNHDA and CDR2 SQIVND (reference sequence). This CDR3 comprises 12 residues. With 6 bases clipped from V and 13 bases from J, the junction kept 7 bases outside the gene matches. The CDR3, as DNA: TGTGCCAGTAGACCTAGCGGGAGTTTTAAGTATTTT. Encoded protein: CASRPSGSFKYF.

The chain is built from TRBV20-1 and TRBJ2-2; tentatively, D is TRBD1 (5 bases). V was trimmed by 3 bases and J by 5 bases, leaving 13 bases between them. There are 14 residues in the CDR3. The V gene's germline CDR1 is DFQATT and CDR2 SNEGSKA (reference sequence). CDR3 DNA sequence: TGCAGTGCTAGTCGTGGGGCTGGGACCGGGGAGCTGTTTTTT. Encoded protein: CSASRGAGTGELFF.

In this sample, this clone turned up a few times. The chain links TRBV2 to TRBJ1-5; a possible D gene is TRBD1 (5 bases). V gave up 6 bases and J gave up 4 bases, with 10 bases separating them. CDR1 is SNHLY, CDR2 FYNNEI, per germline. The CDR3 consists of 13 residues. Here the CDR3 DNA reads TGTGCCAGCAGAGTTAGGGGAAATCAGCCCCAGCATTTT. It encodes CASRVRGNQPQHF.

The chain recombines TRBV4-2 with TRBJ2-1; D remains ambiguous. Germline V gives CDR1 LGHNA, CDR2 YNFKEQ. The CDR3 runs to 15 residues. Trimming cost V 0 bases and J 5 bases, with 11 bases left between them. Here the CDR3 reads CASSQDPGDNNEQFF. DNA for the CDR3: TGTGCCAGCAGCCAAGATCCAGGCGACAACAATGAGCAGTTCTTC.

The CDR3 reads CASSTLTSQGAYEQYF. Here the CDR3 DNA reads TGTGCCAGTAGTACCCTCACATCCCAGGGGGCCTACGAGCAGTACTTC. The chain has TRBV19 and TRBJ2-7; 7 bases agree with TRBD1. CDR3 length equals 16 residues. Germline-derived CDR1 and CDR2 are LNHDA and SQIVND (reference sequence). Trimming cost V 4 bases and J 2 bases; bases outside gene matches: 11.

The chain couples TRBV30 to TRBJ1-1; TRBD1 matches at 8 bases. V was pared by 3 bases and J by 4 bases, with 10 bases of the junction left unmatched. This CDR3 contains 15 residues. CDR1 is GTSNPN and CDR2 is SVGIG in the germline V gene (reference sequence). In nucleotides, the CDR3 is TGTGCCTGGAGGGCCGGGACAGGCACGACCACTGAAGCTTTCTTT. Its protein product is CAWRAGTGTTTEAFF.

This clone was recorded only once. The chain carries TRBV9 and TRBJ1-1; D ambiguous. CDR1 and CDR2 from the germline V gene are SGDLS and YYNGEE. The CDR3 length is 13 residues. Trimming cost V 2 bases and J 2 bases, with 7 bases left between them. The CDR3 loop reads CASSVLQNTEAFF. CDR3 DNA: TGTGCCAGCAGCGTCTTACAAAACACTGAAGCTTTCTTT.

The rearrangement links TRBV5-6 to TRBJ2-7; 7 bases are a match to TRBD1. The junction had 11 bases not matched to a gene; V was cut back by 2 bases and J by 3 bases. CDR1 and CDR2 (germline): SGHDT, YYEEEE. CDR3 length equals 16 residues. The CDR3 nucleotides read TGTGCCAGCAGCTTAGGAACCGGGACAGCTAACTACGAGCAGTACTTC. Its protein is CASSLGTGTANYEQYF.

The J gene is TRBJ1-4, the V gene TRBV28; D is unclear. Per the germline V gene, CDR1 is MDHEN and CDR2 is SYDVKM. This CDR3 is 12 amino acids long. Deletions cut 3 bases from V and 15 bases from J, with 14 bases between. CDR3 bases: TGTGCCAGCAGTTTGGAGACGGGGAGTTTGTTTTTT. Its protein product is CASSLETGSLFF.

The genes are TRBV6-2 or TRBV6-3 and TRBJ2-4, with a weak D call TRBD1 (5 bases). The V gene's germline CDR1 is MNHEY and CDR2 SVGEGT. V lost 6 bases, J lost 0 bases, and 18 bases lay in between. The CDR3 covers 17 residues. CDR3: CASSTPDRVRAKNIQYF. In DNA form, the CDR3 reads TGTGCCAGCAGCACCCCCGACAGAGTTCGAGCCAAAAACATTCAGTACTTC.